The entry below describes one T cell receptor (beta chain). What it binds is not known. Read sequence stops 3 residues before the CDR3 end, and the germline J gene provides the missing end. The source of the sample is a study of T cells in women clearing cervical HPV infection. Overall study results and limits: TRBV6-7 abundance was lower in cases than controls (0.11% versus 0.16%).

Sequenced by immunoSEQ multiplex PCR; TCRdb stores in-frame clones only, minus some. Found here are tens of thousands of clones; the top ten clones hold approximately 9.8%. Germline V gene data show CDR1 as SGHRS and CDR2 as YFSETQ. Trimming shortened V by 0 bases and J by 1 base, and 7 bases separated the two germline ends. The CDR3 covers 14 residues. This chain joins TRBV5-1 and TRBJ1-1; tentatively, D is TRBD1 (6 bases). The sequence was collected from a woman between 18 and 75 years old with a cervical HPV16 infection that either progressed to CIN3+ or cleared (not recorded which). Sequencing used blood buffy coat. Incomplete CDR3 DNA: TGCGCCAGCAGCTTGGAGGGACAGAACACTGAA. It yields the protein CASSLEGQNTE. The entire CDR3 sequence reads CASSLEGQNTEAFF. Variable domain in full (rest from reference TRBV5-1 and TRBJ1-1): KAGVTQTPRYLIKTRGQQVTLSCSPISGHRSVSWYQQTPGQGLQFLFEYFSETQRNKGNFPGRFSGRQFSNSRSEMNVSTLELGDSALYLCASSLEGQNTEAFFGQGTRLTVV.